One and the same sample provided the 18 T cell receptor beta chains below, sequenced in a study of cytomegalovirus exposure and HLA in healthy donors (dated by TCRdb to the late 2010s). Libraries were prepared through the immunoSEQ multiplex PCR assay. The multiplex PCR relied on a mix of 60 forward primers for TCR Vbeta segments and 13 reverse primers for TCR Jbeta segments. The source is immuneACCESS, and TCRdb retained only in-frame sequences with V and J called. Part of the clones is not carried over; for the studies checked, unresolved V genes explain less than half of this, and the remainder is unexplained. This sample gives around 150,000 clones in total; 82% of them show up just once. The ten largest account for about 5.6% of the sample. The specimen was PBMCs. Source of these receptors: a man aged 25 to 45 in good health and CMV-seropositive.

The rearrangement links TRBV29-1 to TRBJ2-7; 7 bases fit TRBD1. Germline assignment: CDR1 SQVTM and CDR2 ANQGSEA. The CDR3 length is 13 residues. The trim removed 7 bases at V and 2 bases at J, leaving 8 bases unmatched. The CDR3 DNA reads TGCAGCGCGAATCAGGGGACAGCCTACGAGCAGTACTTC. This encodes CSANQGTAYEQYF.

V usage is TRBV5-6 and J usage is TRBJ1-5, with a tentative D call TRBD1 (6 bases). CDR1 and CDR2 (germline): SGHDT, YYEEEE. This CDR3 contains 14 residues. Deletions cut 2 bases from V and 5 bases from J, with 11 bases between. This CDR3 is CASSFRGSDQPQHF. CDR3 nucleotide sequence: TGTGCCAGCAGCTTCAGGGGATCGGATCAGCCCCAGCATTTT.

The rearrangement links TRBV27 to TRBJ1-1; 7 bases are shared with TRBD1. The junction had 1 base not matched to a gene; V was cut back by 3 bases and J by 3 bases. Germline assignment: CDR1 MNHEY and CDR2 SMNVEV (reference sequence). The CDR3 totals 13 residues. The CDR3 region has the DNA TGTGCCAGCAGTTTCAGGGGGTACACTGAAGCTTTCTTT. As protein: CASSFRGYTEAFF.

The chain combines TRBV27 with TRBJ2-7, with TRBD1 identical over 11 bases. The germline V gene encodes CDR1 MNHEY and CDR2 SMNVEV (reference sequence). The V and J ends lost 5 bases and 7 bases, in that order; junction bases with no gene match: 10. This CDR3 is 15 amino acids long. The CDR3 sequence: CASSHRDRGIYEQYF. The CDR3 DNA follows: TGTGCCAGCAGTCACCGGGACAGGGGGATTTATGAGCAGTACTTC.

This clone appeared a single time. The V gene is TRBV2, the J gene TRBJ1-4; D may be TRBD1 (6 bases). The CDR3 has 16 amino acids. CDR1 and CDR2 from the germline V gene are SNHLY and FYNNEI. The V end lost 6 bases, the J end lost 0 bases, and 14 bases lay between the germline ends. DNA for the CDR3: TGTGCCAGCAGGGACAGACTCTTTGCAACTAATGAAAAACTGTTTTTT. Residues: CASRDRLFATNEKLFF.

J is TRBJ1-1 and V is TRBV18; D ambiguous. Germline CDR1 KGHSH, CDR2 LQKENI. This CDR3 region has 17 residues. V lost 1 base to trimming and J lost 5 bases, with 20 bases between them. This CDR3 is CASSPLEGRSGETEAFF. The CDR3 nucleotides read TGTGCCAGCTCACCACTAGAGGGTCGGAGCGGGGAAACTGAAGCTTTCTTT. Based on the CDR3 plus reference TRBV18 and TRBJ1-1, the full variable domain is NAGVMQNPRHLVRRRGQEARLRCSPMKGHSHVYWYRQLPEEGLKFMVYLQKENIIDESGMPKERFSAEFPKEGPSILRIQQVVRGDSAAYFCASSPLEGRSGETEAFFGQGTRLTVV.

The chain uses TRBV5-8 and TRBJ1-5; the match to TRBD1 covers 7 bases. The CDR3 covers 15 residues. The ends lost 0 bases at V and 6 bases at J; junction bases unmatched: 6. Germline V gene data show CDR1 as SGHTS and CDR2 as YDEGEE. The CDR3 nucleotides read TGTGCCAGCAGCTTGGGACAGGGTGACACTCAGCCCCAGCATTTT. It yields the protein CASSLGQGDTQPQHF.

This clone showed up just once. CDR3 sequence: CASSSRGLAGRGTQYF. Written as DNA, the CDR3 is TGTGCCAGCAGCTCACGGGGACTAGCCGGGCGTGGGACCCAGTACTTC. The rearrangement links TRBV11-2 to TRBJ2-5; 9 bases are a match to TRBD2. Germline V gives CDR1 SGHAT, CDR2 FQNNGV. V was pared by 4 bases and J by 7 bases, with 13 bases of the junction left unmatched. The CDR3 has 16 residues.

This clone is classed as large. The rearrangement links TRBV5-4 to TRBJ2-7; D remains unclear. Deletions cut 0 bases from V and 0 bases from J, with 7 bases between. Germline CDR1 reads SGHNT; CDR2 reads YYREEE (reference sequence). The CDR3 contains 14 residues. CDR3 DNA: TGTGCCAGCAGCTTGGAGAGATTCTCCTACGAGCAGTACTTC. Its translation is CASSLERFSYEQYF.

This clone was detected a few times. The CDR3 nucleotides are TGCGCCAGCAGTGTGGACTGGAGGGTAGATACGCAGTATTTT. Its translation is CASSVDWRVDTQYF. This rearrangement joins TRBV5-1 to TRBJ2-3, with a possible D match to TRBD2 (6 bases). V shed 5 bases and J shed 5 bases, with 15 bases lying between them. The CDR3 has 14 amino acids. CDR1 and CDR2 (germline): SGHRS, YFSETQ.

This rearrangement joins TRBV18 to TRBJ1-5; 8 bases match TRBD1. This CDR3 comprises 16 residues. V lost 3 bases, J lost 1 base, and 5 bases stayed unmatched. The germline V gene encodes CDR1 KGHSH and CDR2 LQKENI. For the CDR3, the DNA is TGTGCCAGCTCACCTCAGGACAGGGTCAGCAATCAGCCCCAGCATTTT. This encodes CASSPQDRVSNQPQHF.

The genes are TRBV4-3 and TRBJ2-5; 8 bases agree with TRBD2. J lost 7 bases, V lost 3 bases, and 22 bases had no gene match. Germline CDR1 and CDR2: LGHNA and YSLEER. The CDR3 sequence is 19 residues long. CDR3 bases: TGCGCCAGCAGCCAGCACTCAGCAACACCCGGGACTGCGGGAGGGACCCAGTACTTC. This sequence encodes CASSQHSATPGTAGGTQYF.

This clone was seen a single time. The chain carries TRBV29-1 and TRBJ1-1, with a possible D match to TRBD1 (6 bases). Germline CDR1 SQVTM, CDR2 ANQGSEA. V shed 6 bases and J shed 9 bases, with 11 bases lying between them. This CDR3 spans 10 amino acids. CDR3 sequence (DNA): TGCAGCGTGTACAGGGAGAAAGCTTTCTTT. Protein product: CSVYREKAFF.

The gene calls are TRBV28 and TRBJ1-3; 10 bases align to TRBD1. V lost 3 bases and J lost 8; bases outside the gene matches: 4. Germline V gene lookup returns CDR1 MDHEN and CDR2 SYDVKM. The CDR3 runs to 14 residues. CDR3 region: CASSLTGGIDTIYF. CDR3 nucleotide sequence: TGTGCCAGCAGTTTGACAGGGGGCATTGACACCATATATTTT.

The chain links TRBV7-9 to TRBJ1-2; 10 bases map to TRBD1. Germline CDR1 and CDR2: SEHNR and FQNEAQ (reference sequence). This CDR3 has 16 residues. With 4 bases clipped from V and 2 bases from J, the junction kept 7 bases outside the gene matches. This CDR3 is CASSSPSGQGNYGYTF. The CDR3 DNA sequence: TGTGCCAGCAGCTCACCATCGGGACAGGGGAACTATGGCTACACCTTC.

CDR3 sequence: CASSLESPTLRGQPQHF. The CDR3 nucleotides read TGTGCCAGCAGCTTAGAAAGTCCGACACTTAGGGGGCAGCCCCAGCATTTT. The chain combines TRBV7-8 with TRBJ1-5, with D possibly being TRBD1 (6 bases). Trimming took 1 base from V and 7 from J, leaving 20 bases between them. This CDR3 has 17 residues. Germline lookup yields CDR1 SGHVS and CDR2 FQNEAQ.

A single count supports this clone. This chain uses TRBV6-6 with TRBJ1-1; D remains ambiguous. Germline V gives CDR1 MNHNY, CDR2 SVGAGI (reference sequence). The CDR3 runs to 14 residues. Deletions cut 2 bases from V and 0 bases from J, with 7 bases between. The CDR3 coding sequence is TGTGCCAGCAGTTACGGAGTTATGAACACTGAAGCTTTCTTT. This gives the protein CASSYGVMNTEAFF.

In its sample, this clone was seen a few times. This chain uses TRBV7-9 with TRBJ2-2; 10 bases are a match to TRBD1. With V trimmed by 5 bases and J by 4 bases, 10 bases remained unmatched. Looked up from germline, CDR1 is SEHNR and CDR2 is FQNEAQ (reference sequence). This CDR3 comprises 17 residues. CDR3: CASSTGTGDLFTGELFF. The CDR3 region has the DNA TGTGCCAGCAGCACAGGGACAGGGGATCTCTTCACCGGGGAGCTGTTTTTT.